The T cell receptor beta chain under discussion was sequenced for a study of vaccination effects on CD4 cells after COVID-19. Regarding the study as a whole: Clones arising from infection and from vaccination showed marked clonal contraction late after vaccination.

ViraFEST used viral peptide pools to expand antigen-specific CD4+ T cells before sequencing. Culture lasted 10 days before CD4+ T cell isolation. The participants, recipients of two vaccine doses, got either BNT162b2 or mRNA-1273. Approximately 2 million PBMC were placed in each well, which was supplemented with 10 IU/ml IL-2 and around 10 ug/ml peptides. In the case of this clone: Its target is not known.

Assay used: immunoSEQ multiplex PCR; TCRdb lists only in-frame clones, some missing. The sample lists approximately 61,000 clones, around 78% occurring once. Trimming pared 0 bases from V and 9 bases from J, leaving 10 bases between. Germline V CDR1 and CDR2: SGHRS, YFSETQ. This CDR3 is built from 14 residues. This chain joins TRBV5-1 and TRBJ1-6; D is uncertain. The sequenced sample was CD4+ T cells from PBMCs cultured with HCoV-229E spike peptides, obtained after COVID-19 vaccination. This receptor was taken from a human donor who received a COVID-19 vaccine. The CDR3, as DNA: TGCGCCAGCAGCTTGGCGCTGGGTACTTCACCCCTCCACTTT. It yields the protein CASSLALGTSPLHF.